What follows describes a single TCR beta chain. Its antigen is unidentified. The sample is drawn from a study of cytotoxic CD8 clonotypes in ibrutinib-treated CLL. Turning to the study itself: Once patients had received a median 12 months of treatment, range 6 to 36, response samples were obtained. Sequencing produced an average of around 250,000 productive templates and approximately 100,000 productive rearrangements per sample. Whole-study results and caveats: Clonality increased at ibrutinib response and stayed stable in sustained remission. At progression, however, it fell back toward baseline.

CDR1 and CDR2 (germline): MNHEY, SVGAGI. Trimming removed 5 bases from V and 3 bases from J, with 8 bases in between. The CDR3 is 14 residues long. Some clones are missing from TCRdb's copy, which holds only in-frame ones; the method was immunoSEQ multiplex PCR. The table records about 140,000 clones, 65% to 85% of them present only once. J is TRBJ2-6 and V is TRBV6-5; D not certain. The material sequenced was PBMCs, taken after 36 months of ibrutinib treatment. This sequence was found in a human donor with chronic lymphocytic leukemia. The CDR3, as DNA: TGTGCCAGCAGTCCCGGGCTTGGGGCCAACGTCCTGACTTTC. Translated, it gives CASSPGLGANVLTF.